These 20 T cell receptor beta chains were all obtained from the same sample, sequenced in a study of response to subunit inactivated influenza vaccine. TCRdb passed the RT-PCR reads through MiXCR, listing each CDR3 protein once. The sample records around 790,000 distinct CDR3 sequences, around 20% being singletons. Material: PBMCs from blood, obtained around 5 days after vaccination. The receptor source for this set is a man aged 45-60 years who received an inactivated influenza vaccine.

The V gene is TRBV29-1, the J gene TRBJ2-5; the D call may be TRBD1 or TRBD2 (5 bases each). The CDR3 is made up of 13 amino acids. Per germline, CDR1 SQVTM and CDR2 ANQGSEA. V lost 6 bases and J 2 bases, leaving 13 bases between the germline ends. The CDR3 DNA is TGCAGCGTAAATCCGGGACCACAAGAGACCCAGTACTTC. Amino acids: CSVNPGPQETQYF.

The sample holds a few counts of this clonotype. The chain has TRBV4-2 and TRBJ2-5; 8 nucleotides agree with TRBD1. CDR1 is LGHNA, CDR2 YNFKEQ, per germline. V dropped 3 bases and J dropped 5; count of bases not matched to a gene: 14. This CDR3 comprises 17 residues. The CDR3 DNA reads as TGTGCCAGCAGCCAGGGAGATTCTCAGGGGGCTCAGGAGACCCAGTACTTC. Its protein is CASSQGDSQGAQETQYF.

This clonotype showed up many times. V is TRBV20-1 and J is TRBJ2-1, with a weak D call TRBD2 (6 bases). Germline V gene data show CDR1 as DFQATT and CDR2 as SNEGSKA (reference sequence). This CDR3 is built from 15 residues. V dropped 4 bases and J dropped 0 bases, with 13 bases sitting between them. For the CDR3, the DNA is TGCAGTGCTACTACACGACTAGACTCCTACAATGAGCAGTTCTTC. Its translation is CSATTRLDSYNEQFF.

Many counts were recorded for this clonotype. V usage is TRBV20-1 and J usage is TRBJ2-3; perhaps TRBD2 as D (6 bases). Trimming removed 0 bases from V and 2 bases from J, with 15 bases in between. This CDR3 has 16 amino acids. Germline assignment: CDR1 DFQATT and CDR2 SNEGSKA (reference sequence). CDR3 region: CSARDSTSSYTDTQYF. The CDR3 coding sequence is TGCAGTGCTAGAGATTCGACTAGTTCGTACACAGATACGCAGTATTTT.

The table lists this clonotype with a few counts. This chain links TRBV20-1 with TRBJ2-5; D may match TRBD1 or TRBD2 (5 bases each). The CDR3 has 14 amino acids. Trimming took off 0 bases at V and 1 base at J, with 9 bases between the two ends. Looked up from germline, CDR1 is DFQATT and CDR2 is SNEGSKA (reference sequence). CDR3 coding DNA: TGCAGTGCTAGAGATCACGGGACCCAAGAGACCCAGTACTTC. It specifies CSARDHGTQETQYF.

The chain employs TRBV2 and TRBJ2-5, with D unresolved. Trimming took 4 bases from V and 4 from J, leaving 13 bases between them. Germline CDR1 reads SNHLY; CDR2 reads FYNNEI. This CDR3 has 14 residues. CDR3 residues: CASSGGSRRETQYF. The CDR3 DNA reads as TGTGCCAGCAGTGGTGGATCCCGACGAGAGACCCAGTACTTC.

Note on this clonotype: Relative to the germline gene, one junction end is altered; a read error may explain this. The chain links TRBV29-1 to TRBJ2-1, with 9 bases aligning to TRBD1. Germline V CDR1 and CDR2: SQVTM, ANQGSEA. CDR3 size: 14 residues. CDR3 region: CSVAGQGLYDEQFF. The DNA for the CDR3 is TGCAGCGTTGCGGGACAGGGCCTCTACGATGAGCAGTTCTTC.

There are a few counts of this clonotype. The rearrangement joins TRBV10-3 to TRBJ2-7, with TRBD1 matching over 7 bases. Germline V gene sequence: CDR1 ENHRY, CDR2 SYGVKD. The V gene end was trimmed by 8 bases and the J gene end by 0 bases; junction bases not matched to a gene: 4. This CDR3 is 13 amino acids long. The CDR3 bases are TGTGCCATCCTGGACAGGAGCTCCTACGAGCAGTACTTC. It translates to CAILDRSSYEQYF.

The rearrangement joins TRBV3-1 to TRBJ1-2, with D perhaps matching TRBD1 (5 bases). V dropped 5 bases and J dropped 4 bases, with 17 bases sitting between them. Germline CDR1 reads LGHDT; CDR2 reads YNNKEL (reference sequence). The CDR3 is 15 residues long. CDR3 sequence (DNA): TGTGCCAGCAGCTCTCGGGGCCGGGATTTCTATGGCTACACCTTC. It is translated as CASSSRGRDFYGYTF.

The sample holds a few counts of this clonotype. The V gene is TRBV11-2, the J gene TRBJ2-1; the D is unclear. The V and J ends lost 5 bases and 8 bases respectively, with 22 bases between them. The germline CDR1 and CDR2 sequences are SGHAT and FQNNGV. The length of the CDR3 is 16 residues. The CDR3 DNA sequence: TGTGCCAGCAGCAGGCTTAGTTTAAACGCTAAGGATGAGCAGTTCTTC. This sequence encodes CASSRLSLNAKDEQFF.

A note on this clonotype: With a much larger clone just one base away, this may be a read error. The CDR3 DNA reads as TGCAGTGCTGCGGGCGCGGCGCGGTACGAGCAGTACTTC. Its protein product is CSAAGAARYEQYF. The J gene is TRBJ2-7, the V gene TRBV20-1, with D possibly being TRBD2 (5 bases). Trimming left V 5 bases short and J 4 bases short, with 15 bases between. This CDR3 is 13 amino acids long. Germline V gene lookup returns CDR1 DFQATT and CDR2 SNEGSKA (reference sequence).

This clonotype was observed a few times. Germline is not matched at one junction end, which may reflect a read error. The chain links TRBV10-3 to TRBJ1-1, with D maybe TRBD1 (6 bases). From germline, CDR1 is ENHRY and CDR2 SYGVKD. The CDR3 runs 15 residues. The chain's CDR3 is CAISDSQGGNAEAFF. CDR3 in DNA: TGTGCCATCAGTGACTCACAGGGAGGGAACGCTGAAGCTTTCTTT.

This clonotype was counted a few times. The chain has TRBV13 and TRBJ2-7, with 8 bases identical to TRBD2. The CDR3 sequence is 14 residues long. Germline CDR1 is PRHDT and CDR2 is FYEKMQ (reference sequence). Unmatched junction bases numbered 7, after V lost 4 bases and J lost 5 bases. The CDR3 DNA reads TGTGCCAGCAGCTCAGTAGCGGGGAGGGACGAGCAGTACTTC. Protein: CASSSVAGRDEQYF.

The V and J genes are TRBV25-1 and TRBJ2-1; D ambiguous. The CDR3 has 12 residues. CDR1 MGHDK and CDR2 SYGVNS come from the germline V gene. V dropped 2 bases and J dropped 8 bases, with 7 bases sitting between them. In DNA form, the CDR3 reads TGTGCCAGCAGTGAAGCGAGATATGAGCAGTTCTTC. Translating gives CASSEARYEQFF.

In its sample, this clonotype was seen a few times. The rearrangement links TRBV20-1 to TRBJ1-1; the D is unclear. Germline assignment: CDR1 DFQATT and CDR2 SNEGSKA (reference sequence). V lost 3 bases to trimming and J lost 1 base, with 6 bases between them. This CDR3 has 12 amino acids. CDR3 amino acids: CSASRQNTEAFF. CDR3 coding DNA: TGCAGTGCTAGTAGACAGAACACTGAAGCTTTCTTT.

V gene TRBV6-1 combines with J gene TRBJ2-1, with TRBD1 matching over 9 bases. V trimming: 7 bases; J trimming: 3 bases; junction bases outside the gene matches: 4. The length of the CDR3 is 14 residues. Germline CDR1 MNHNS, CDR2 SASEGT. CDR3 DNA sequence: TGTGCCAGCACCGGGACAGGGATCTACAATGAGCAGTTCTTC. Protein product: CASTGTGIYNEQFF.

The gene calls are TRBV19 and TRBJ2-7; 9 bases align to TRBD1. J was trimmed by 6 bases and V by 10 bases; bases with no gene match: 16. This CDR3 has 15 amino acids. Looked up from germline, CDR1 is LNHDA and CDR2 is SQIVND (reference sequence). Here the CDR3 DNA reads TGTGCCACTAGAGGTCCGGGACAGGGAATCGCCGAGCAGTACTTC. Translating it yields CATRGPGQGIAEQYF.

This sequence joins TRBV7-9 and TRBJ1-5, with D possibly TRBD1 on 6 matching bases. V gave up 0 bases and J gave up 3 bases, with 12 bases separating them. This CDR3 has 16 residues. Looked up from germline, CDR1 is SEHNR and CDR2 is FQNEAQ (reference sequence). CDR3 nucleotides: TGTGCCAGCAGCTTAGCTGTCAGGGGACTCAATCAGCCCCAGCATTTT. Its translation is CASSLAVRGLNQPQHF. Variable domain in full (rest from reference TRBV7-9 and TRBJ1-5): DTGVSQNPRHKITKRGQNVTFRCDPISEHNRLYWYRQTLGQGPEFLTYFQNEAQLEKSRLLSDRFSAERPKGSFSTLEIQRTEQGDSAMYLCASSLAVRGLNQPQHFGDGTRLSIL.

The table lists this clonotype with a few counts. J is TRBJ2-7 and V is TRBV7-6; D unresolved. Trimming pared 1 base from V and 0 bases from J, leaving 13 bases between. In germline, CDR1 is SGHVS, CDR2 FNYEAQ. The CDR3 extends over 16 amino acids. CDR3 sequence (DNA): TGTGCCAGCAGCTTAGGTTCGCGAGCAAGCTCCTACGAGCAGTACTTC. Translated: CASSLGSRASSYEQYF.

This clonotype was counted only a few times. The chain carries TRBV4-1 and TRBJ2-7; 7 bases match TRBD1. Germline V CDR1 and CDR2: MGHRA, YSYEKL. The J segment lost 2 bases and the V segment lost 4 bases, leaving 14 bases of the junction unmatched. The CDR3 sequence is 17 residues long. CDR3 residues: CASSPPYRGEYPYEQYF. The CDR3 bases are TGCGCCAGCAGCCCCCCATACAGGGGAGAGTACCCCTACGAGCAGTACTTC.